The 8 T cell receptor beta chains reported below all come from one sample, sequenced in a study of sequential checkpoint blockade in melanoma. Some clones are missing from TCRdb's copy, which holds only in-frame ones; the method was immunoSEQ multiplex PCR. The sample lists about 10,000 clones, more than 20% seen once, with about 14% in the top ten. Treatment reported: randomized to nivolumab then ipilimumab (arm A) or the reverse (arm B). Sequences were derived from tumor tissue (inferred from file names), sampled from a patient given nivolumab and ipilimumab in sequence. Receptor source: a human donor with melanoma.

The chain employs TRBV6-8 and TRBJ1-1, with D unresolved. The CDR3 loop spans 13 amino acids. With 11 bases removed from V and 3 bases from J, the gap between germline ends came to 16 bases. CDR1 and CDR2 (germline): MNHGY, SAAAGT. For the CDR3, the DNA is TGTGCCGTTCGGATCCTGGGCTACACTGAAGCTTTCTTT. It translates to CAVRILGYTEAFF.

The rearrangement joins TRBV19 to TRBJ1-4; no firm D call. Germline-derived CDR1 and CDR2 are LNHDA and SQIVND (reference sequence). The ends were cut back, 2 bases at V and 4 bases at J, with 8 bases in the middle. There are 14 residues in the CDR3. DNA of the CDR3: TGTGCCAGTAGTATATATGTGTTTAATGAAAAACTGTTTTTT. Encoded protein: CASSIYVFNEKLFF.

This clone was counted a few times. This chain uses TRBV6-8 with TRBJ1-1; 10 bases agree with TRBD1. The V gene end was trimmed by 4 bases and the J gene end by 3 bases; junction bases not matched to a gene: 2. CDR1 MNHGY and CDR2 SAAAGT come from the germline V gene. This CDR3 is 14 amino acids long. In nucleotides, the CDR3 is TGTGCCAGCAGTTCAGGGACAGGGGACACTGAAGCTTTCTTT. This sequence encodes CASSSGTGDTEAFF.

The rearrangement links TRBV14 to TRBJ1-1; the D is unclear. Trimming shortened V by 4 bases and J by 0 bases, and 12 bases separated the two germline ends. The CDR3 is 15 amino acids. The germline V gene encodes CDR1 SGHDN and CDR2 FVKESK. The CDR3 sequence is CASSPMAALNTEAFF. CDR3 in DNA: TGTGCCAGCAGCCCCATGGCGGCCCTGAACACTGAAGCTTTCTTT.

V and J are TRBV9 and TRBJ2-1; 11 bases are a match to TRBD2. Germline V CDR1 and CDR2: SGDLS, YYNGEE. The CDR3 runs to 17 residues. With 4 bases clipped from V and 3 bases from J, the junction kept 9 bases outside the gene matches. The CDR3 sequence is CASSSVTSGGFYNEQFF. The DNA for the CDR3 is TGTGCCAGCAGCTCCGTAACTAGCGGGGGATTCTACAATGAGCAGTTCTTC.

The chain carries TRBV14 and TRBJ2-5; tentative D call: TRBD2 (5 bases). The CDR3 sequence is 14 residues long. V lost 3 bases to trimming and J lost 4 bases, with 12 bases between them. CDR1 and CDR2 from the germline V gene are SGHDN and FVKESK. As DNA, the CDR3 is TGTGCCAGCAGCCACCTCGACGCGGGAGAGACCCAGTACTTC. It translates to CASSHLDAGETQYF.

This clone has more than one count but fewer than ten. V gene TRBV6-8 combines with J gene TRBJ2-2, with D perhaps matching TRBD2 (6 bases). V dropped 4 bases and J dropped 6 bases, with 15 bases sitting between them. Germline values: CDR1 MNHGY, CDR2 SAAAGT. The CDR3 has 15 residues. CDR3 loop: CASSWGDTGPGELFF. The CDR3 bases are TGTGCCAGCAGTTGGGGGGATACAGGTCCCGGGGAGCTGTTTTTT.

This clone was detected only a few times. V usage is TRBV4-1 and J usage is TRBJ1-2, with D unresolved. This CDR3 is built from 14 residues. V lost 6 bases and J 8 bases, leaving 19 bases between the germline ends. Germline V gives CDR1 MGHRA, CDR2 YSYEKL. As DNA, the CDR3 is TGCGCCAGCAGTCACTTTTTGGGGTCTGTGGGCTACACCTTC. This translates into CASSHFLGSVGYTF.